The 5 T cell receptor beta chains presented below share a single source sample, sequenced in a study of blood T cell repertoires in COVID-19. The method was immunoSEQ multiplex PCR; TCRdb's version includes in-frame clones alone and lacks a portion of them. The sample contains roughly 50,000 clones, 90% of which appear only once. The sequencing sample was made of peripheral blood. The receptors were gathered from a woman aged 35 to 49 with active COVID-19.

V gene TRBV6-5 combines with J gene TRBJ1-2; 7 nucleotides line up with TRBD1. Germline CDR1 MNHEY, CDR2 SVGAGI. Trimming took 6 bases from V and 4 from J; bases not matched to a gene: 5. This CDR3 has 13 amino acids. CDR3 coding DNA: TGTGCCAGCAGCGAGGGGGCCCGCTATGGCTACACCTTC. This encodes CASSEGARYGYTF.

The gene calls are TRBV7-8 and TRBJ1-5; D is possibly TRBD1 (5 bases). V lost 1 base and J 0 bases, leaving 7 bases between the germline ends. The CDR3 consists of 15 residues. CDR1 is SGHVS and CDR2 is FQNEAQ in the germline V gene. CDR3 DNA: TGTGCCAGCAGCTTAGACAGGAATAGCAATCAGCCCCAGCATTTT. This translates into CASSLDRNSNQPQHF.

This clone was detected only once. The chain has TRBV5-4 and TRBJ2-7, with 8 nucleotides matching TRBD1. The CDR3 is 12 amino acids. The germline V gene encodes CDR1 SGHNT and CDR2 YYREEE (reference sequence). Trimming cost V 3 bases and J 6 bases; bases outside gene matches: 2. Written as DNA, the CDR3 is TGTGCCAGCAGCTATACAGGGGGCGAGCAGTACTTC. Its protein is CASSYTGGEQYF. The complete variable domain, with remaining parts taken from reference TRBV5-4 and TRBJ2-7, reads ETGVTQSPTHLIKTRGQQVTLRCSSQSGHNTVSWYQQALGQGPQFIFQYYREEENGRGNFPPRFSGLQFPNYSSELNVNALELDDSALYLCASSYTGGEQYFGPGTRLTVT.

Remarks on this clone: The junction does not match germline at one end; this may be a read error. The chain is built from TRBV5-1 and TRBJ1-1, with D uncertain. Germline assignment: CDR1 SGHRS and CDR2 YFSETQ. This CDR3 region has 14 residues. CDR3 in DNA: TGCGCCAGCAGCCCGGGAGCTTTGAACACTGAAACTTTCTTT. Protein sequence: CASSPGALNTETFF.

A few counts support this clone. In nucleotides, the CDR3 is TGTGCCAGCAGCTTAGAGGGAGGCCAGCAGTACTTC. As protein: CASSLEGGQQYF. The chain is built from TRBV7-3 and TRBJ2-7, with D maybe TRBD2 (6 bases). CDR3 length equals 12 residues. The germline V gene encodes CDR1 SGHTA and CDR2 FQGTGA. The germline V and J ends were trimmed by 2 bases and 8 bases, with 10 bases remaining between them.